This T cell receptor beta chain was obtained from a study of blood T cell repertoires in COVID-19. At the level of the study: Donors in Cohort 3 counted as recovered after two negative PCRs, clearance, or symptom resolution.

This CDR3 has 15 residues. The V gene lost 0 bases and the J gene lost 7 bases, with 13 bases spanning the gap. Germline V gene lookup returns CDR1 LGHDT and CDR2 YNNKEL (reference sequence). In the original workflow: Using reference gene primer amplification, nucleated cell counts were estimated. Profiled with immunoSEQ multiplex PCR; TCRdb holds only in-frame clones, not every one. V, J and clone size are taken as reported in that table, and D and trimming were inferred from the DNA itself. This sample has fewer than 350,000 clones, with 88% found just once. V usage is TRBV3-1 (or the pseudogene TRBV3-2) and J usage is TRBJ2-1; maybe TRBD2 (6 bases). The sample consisted of PBMCs or T cells enriched from blood (not recorded which). The TCR sequence derives from a woman aged 60 to 75 in a cohort exposed to, infected with or recovered from COVID-19 (not recorded which). This chain's CDR3 is CASSQDRAGRNEQFF. The CDR3 nucleotides read TGTGCCAGCAGCCAAGATCGAGCGGGTCGGAATGAGCAGTTCTTC.